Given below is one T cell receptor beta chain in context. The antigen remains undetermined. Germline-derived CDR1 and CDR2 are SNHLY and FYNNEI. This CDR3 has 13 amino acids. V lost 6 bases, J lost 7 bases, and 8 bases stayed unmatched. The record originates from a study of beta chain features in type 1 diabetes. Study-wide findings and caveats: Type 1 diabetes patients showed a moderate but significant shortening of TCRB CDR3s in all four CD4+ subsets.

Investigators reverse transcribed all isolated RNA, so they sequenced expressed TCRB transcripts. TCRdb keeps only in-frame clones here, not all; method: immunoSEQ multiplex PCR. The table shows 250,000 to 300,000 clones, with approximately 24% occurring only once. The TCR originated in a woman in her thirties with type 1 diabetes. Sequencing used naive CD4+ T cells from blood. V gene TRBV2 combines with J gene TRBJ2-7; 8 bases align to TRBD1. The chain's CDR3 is CASRGDRLTEQYF. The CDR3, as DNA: TGTGCCAGCAGAGGGGACAGGCTTACGGAGCAGTACTTC.